This TCR beta chain came from a study of CXCR3-negative and CXCR3-positive naive CD8 T cells. Study results and caveats: CXCR3-positive naive cells had more hydrophobic TRB CDR3s than CXCR3-negative naive cells. CXCR3-negative and CXCR3-positive naive cells shared comparable TRBV-TRBJ usage, but memory cells did not.

A remark on this clonotype: What it binds is unknown.

5' RACE with UMI labels generated the TRB cDNA libraries. No DNA is given; TCRdb re-called the 5' RACE reads and lists each CDR3 protein once. Recorded for this sample: under 60,000 distinct CDR3 sequences. Sequencing was carried out using naive CXCR3+ CD8+ T cells from blood. Subset here: CD45RO-CCR7+CD27+CD95- naive CD8+ T cells expressing CXCR3 (TNR3+). The receptor was derived from a human donor in good health. Some clones in this sample may be carry-over from other donors' samples.

CDR3 loop: CASSERSEGLRRGAFF. The rearrangement links TRBV10-1 to TRBJ1-1. CDR3 length equals 16 residues. The V gene's germline CDR1 is WNHNN and CDR2 SYGVQD (reference sequence).